This T cell receptor beta chain was identified during a study of blood T cell repertoires in COVID-19. As for the study in general: Samples of COVID-19 (acute and convalescent) were obtained from the United States, Italy and Spain. PBMCs, B-cell-depleted T cells, or T cells provided the cDNA or gDNA that made up the material.

CDR3 length: 15 residues. The germline gives CDR1 SGHDT, CDR2 YYEEEE. V lost 2 bases and J lost 5, with 17 bases in between. Participants reported their clinical history, and cohort assignment relied on those reports. Cohort 3 recovery required two negative PCRs, clearance, or symptom resolution. Some clones are missing from TCRdb's copy, which holds only in-frame ones; the method was immunoSEQ multiplex PCR. Of 100,000 to 150,000 clones in the sample, approximately 86% were seen once. The sequencing input was PBMCs or T cells enriched from blood (not recorded which). The chain couples TRBV5-6 to TRBJ2-7, with a possible D match to TRBD1 (6 bases). The TCR originated in a woman aged 50 to 60 who had recovered from COVID-19. Written as DNA, the CDR3 is TGTGCCAGCAGCTTCCGGGTGGTACAGGGCCACGAGCAGTACTTC. This codes for CASSFRVVQGHEQYF. Full variable domain (missing parts from reference TRBV5-6 and TRBJ2-7): DAGVTQSPTHLIKTRGQQVTLRCSPKSGHDTVSWYQQALGQGPQFIFQYYEEEERQRGNFPDRFSGHQFPNYSSELNVNALLLGDSALYLCASSFRVVQGHEQYFGPGTRLTVT.